This TCR beta chain was documented in a study of T cell responses to AZD1222 COVID-19 vaccine. Study-wide points: Donors, mostly white British, included more females; clonal diversity was possibly underestimated.

Generated by immunoSEQ multiplex PCR, the TCRdb table keeps only in-frame clones and is missing some. The top ten clones hold 5% of a sample with roughly 100,000 clones, approximately 90% of them seen once. This clone has only one observation. Its antigen is still unknown. This CDR3 region has 15 residues. In germline, CDR1 is MNHEY, CDR2 SVGAGI. V shed 6 bases and J 3 bases; nucleotides not matched to a gene: 8. The sample consisted of peripheral blood, taken on day 0 of AZD1222 vaccination. J is TRBJ1-1 and V is TRBV6-5; TRBD1 matches 9 bases. The TCR comes from an adult in good health. This CDR3 is CASRLLRDRDTEAFF. CDR3 coding DNA: TGTGCCAGCAGACTACTCCGGGACAGGGACACTGAAGCTTTCTTT.